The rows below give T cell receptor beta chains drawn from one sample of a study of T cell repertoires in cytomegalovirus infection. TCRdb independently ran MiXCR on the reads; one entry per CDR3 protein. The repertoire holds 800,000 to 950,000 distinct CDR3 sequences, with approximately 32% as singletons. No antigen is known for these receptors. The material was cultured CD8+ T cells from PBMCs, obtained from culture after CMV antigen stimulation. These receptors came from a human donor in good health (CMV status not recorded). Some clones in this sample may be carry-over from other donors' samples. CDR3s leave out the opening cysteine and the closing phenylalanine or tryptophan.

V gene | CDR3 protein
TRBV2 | ASRTGAPGYGYT
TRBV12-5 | ASGRGGQGQETQY
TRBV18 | ASSPPAGDRVSYEQY
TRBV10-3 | AISESLTGGDYGYT
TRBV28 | ASSHPRETQY
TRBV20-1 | SAKDHKGGSYEQY
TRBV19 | ASSIDPGGPPQH
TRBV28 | ASSPEGASNTEAF
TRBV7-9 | ASGETGGGYGYT
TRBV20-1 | SARALSHRVGFDEQF